This T cell receptor (beta chain) is drawn from a study of identical twins. General study results and limits: Memory repertoires showed no such pattern, whereas abundant cord blood beta clonotypes carried fewer insertions.

This clonotype was observed a few times. Antigen unknown. A universal primer site arose from template switching, and cDNA bore unique molecular identifiers. TCRdb itself ran the 5' RACE reads through MiXCR, one entry per CDR3 protein. The data show 250,000 or so distinct CDR3 sequences, 7% seen once. This sample also belongs to another study, concerning yellow fever vaccine responses in identical twins.

The source material was memory (CD45RO+) T cells sorted from blood. The TCR was taken from a woman aged 18-29 years in good health.

The CDR3 DNA is TGCAGTGCTACCTCGACGGGACAGGGGACGGGAACCCAGTACTTC. This gives the protein CSATSTGQGTGTQYF. The V and J genes are TRBV20-1 and TRBJ2-5, with 10 positions matching TRBD1. Germline V gives CDR1 DFQATT, CDR2 SNEGSKA (reference sequence). The CDR3 is 15 residues long. Unmatched junction bases numbered 13, after V lost 4 bases and J lost 8 bases.